Listed below are T cell receptor beta chains from one sample, sequenced in a study of T cells after yellow fever vaccination. TCRdb re-derived calls from the 5' RACE reads in MiXCR, one entry per CDR3 protein. The sample lists about 580,000 distinct CDR3 sequences, roughly 17% occurring once. Sample: PBMCs, taken 5 days after the first yellow fever vaccination. The receptors were gathered from a man aged 18 to 29 who received the YFV17D yellow fever vaccine. CDR3s include the opening cysteine and the closing phenylalanine or tryptophan. The order of the fields is D gene, clone size, J gene, V gene, CDR3 DNA, CDR3 protein. D genes are given only for firm matches. Clone size appears in some rows only: once, few, many, or a class for an expanded clone.

.	.	TRBJ2-3	TRBV5-6	TGTGCCAGCAGCTTGGTGGGCGGGGAAAGCACAGATACGCAGTATTTT	CASSLVGGESTDTQYF
.	.	TRBJ2-1	TRBV7-8	TGTGCCAGCGGCAACGACGGGACCCTCGGGAATGAGCAGTTCTTC	CASGNDGTLGNEQFF
TRBD1	few	TRBJ1-2	TRBV18	TGTGCCAGCTCACCGATAACGGGACAGGGGGTTAACTATGGCTACACCTTC	CASSPITGQGVNYGYTF
.	.	TRBJ2-2	TRBV9	TGTGCCAGCAGCGCAGCCGGGGAGCTGTTTTTT	CASSAAGELFF
.	.	TRBJ2-5	TRBV20-1	TGCAGTGCTTACCGGGCCAGCAGGACCCAGTACTTC	CSAYRASRTQYF
.	.	TRBJ2-5	TRBV4-2	TGTGCCAGCAGCCAAGTGATTGAGCGAGGAGAGACCCAGTACTTC	CASSQVIERGETQYF
.	.	TRBJ1-2	TRBV7-9	TGTGCCAGCAGCCCGAGGGACATCCATTATGGCTACACCTTC	CASSPRDIHYGYTF
TRBD2	few	TRBJ2-3	TRBV7-9	TGTGCCAGCAGCTCGTTTAGCGGGGGCATTGGAGATACGCAGTATTTT	CASSSFSGGIGDTQYF
.	.	TRBJ1-3	TRBV12-3/TRBV12-4	TGTGCCAGCAGCCCCGGGGCGGGAACGAACACCATATATTTT	CASSPGAGTNTIYF
.	few	TRBJ2-5	TRBV7-2	TGTGCCAGCAGCTCCCGGGAAGAAAAAGAGACCCAGTACTTC	CASSSREEKETQYF
TRBD2	.	TRBJ2-7	TRBV20-1	TGCAGTGCTAGAGATCACAGCGGGGACCCCTACGAGCAGTACTTC	CSARDHSGDPYEQYF
.	.	TRBJ2-5	TRBV7-6	TGTGCCAGCAGCTTAAGTTTCAGGGGTACCGTAAAGACCCAGTACTTC	CASSLSFRGTVKTQYF
.	few	TRBJ2-3	TRBV6-5	TGTGCCAGCAGTTACCCCTGGGCAGATACGCAGTATTTT	CASSYPWADTQYF
.	.	TRBJ1-5	TRBV12-3/TRBV12-4	TGTGCCAGCAGCGAAAGGGAGTCTAATCAGCCCCAGCATTTT	CASSERESNQPQHF
.	once	TRBJ2-4	TRBV7-9	TGTGCCAGCAGCTCCCCTGACAAGACCAAAAACATTCAGTACTTC	CASSSPDKTKNIQYF
.	few	TRBJ2-7	TRBV5-4	TGTGCCAGCAGCTTCCTGGACGGATACGAGCAGTACTTC	CASSFLDGYEQYF
TRBD1	.	TRBJ1-3	TRBV3-1	TGTGCCAGCAGCCCACAAGCGGGGACAGGGGTATTT	CASSPQAGTGVF
.	.	TRBJ2-3	TRBV20-1	TGCAGTGCGCCTCCCCGACGGAGCACAGATACGCAGTATTTT	CSAPPRRSTDTQYF
.	.	TRBJ2-1	TRBV20-1	TGCAGTGCTAGTCGCCTAGCCTACAATGAGCAGTTCTTC	CSASRLAYNEQFF
.	.	TRBJ1-5	TRBV5-1	TGCGCCAGCAGCGCTCAGGGAGGCAATCAGCCCCAGCATTTT	CASSAQGGNQPQHF
.	many	TRBJ2-4	TRBV11-3	TGTGCCAGCAGCTTAGGGGCAGGAAACATTCAGTACTTC	CASSLGAGNIQYF
.	many	TRBJ2-5	TRBV27	TGTGCCAGCAGGGAAGCGGACCAAGAGACCCAGTACTTC	CASREADQETQYF
.	many	TRBJ2-5	TRBV4-1	TGCGCCAGCAGCGTTATCGAGCAAGAGACCCAGTACTTC	CASSVIEQETQYF
TRBD1	.	TRBJ2-2	TRBV10-3	TGTGCCATCAGGAGGGACAGCAGCACCGGGGAGCTGTTTTTT	CAIRRDSSTGELFF
.	.	TRBJ2-2	TRBV18	TGTGCCAGCTCACCCCAGATGAACACCGGGGAGCTGTTTTTT	CASSPQMNTGELFF
.	.	TRBJ2-2	TRBV6-1	TGTGCCAGCAGGGCACCATCCACCCGGGAGCTGTTTTTT	CASRAPSTRELFF
.	few	TRBJ1-2	TRBV19	TGTGCCAGTGTTTTCCGGACGGCTAACTATGGCTACACCTTC	CASVFRTANYGYTF
.	.	TRBJ2-5	TRBV9	TGTGCCAGCAGCGTAGTAGGGCGGAACCAAGAGACCCAGTACTTC	CASSVVGRNQETQYF
.	.	TRBJ2-3	TRBV2	TGTGCCAGCAAGAGTTATACGCAGTATTTT	CASKSYTQYF
TRBD2	many	TRBJ2-3	TRBV7-2	TGTGCCAGCAGCCCCGCGGGGGTCACAGATACGCAGTATTTT	CASSPAGVTDTQYF
.	.	TRBJ1-2	TRBV14	TGTGCCAGCAGCCTGGGGAGGGTGTTCGGCTACACCTTC	CASSLGRVFGYTF
.	many	TRBJ2-1	TRBV20-1	TGCAGTGCTAGGATCTTAGTTAAGCATGAGCAGTTCTTC	CSARILVKHEQFF
.	few	TRBJ1-4	TRBV6-2/TRBV6-3	TGTGCCAGCAGTTACTCGGACTTCGGGGGTAATGAAAAACTGTTTTTT	CASSYSDFGGNEKLFF
TRBD1	.	TRBJ2-4	TRBV18	TGTGCCAGCTCCCGGGACAGGGGAGCCAAAAACATTCAGTACTTC	CASSRDRGAKNIQYF
.	few	TRBJ1-2	TRBV11-2	TGTGCCAGCAGCTTAGATCATGGCTCCGGCTATGGCTACACCTTC	CASSLDHGSGYGYTF
.	.	TRBJ1-5	TRBV20-1	TGCAGTGCCCCTTTCACGGGTCAGCCCCAGCATTTT	CSAPFTGQPQHF
TRBD2	.	TRBJ2-4	TRBV6-1	TGTGCCAGCAGTGAACCTAGCGGGGGGGCTATCGGAGCCAAAAACATTCAGTACTTC	CASSEPSGGAIGAKNIQYF
TRBD1	few	TRBJ1-5	TRBV19	TGTGCCAGTAGCGGCACGGGACAGGGTTTACAGCCCCAGCATTTT	CASSGTGQGLQPQHF
.	many	TRBJ1-3	TRBV20-1	TGCAGTGCTAGAGATCAGGGGACTGGAAACACCATATATTTT	CSARDQGTGNTIYF
.	once	TRBJ1-6	TRBV12-3/TRBV12-4	TGTGCCAGCAGTAACGGAGGGAGCTCCTATAATTCACCCCTCCACTTT	CASSNGGSSYNSPLHF
.	.	TRBJ1-2	TRBV5-1	TGCGCCAGCAGCTTGGAAGTCATGCGCTATGGCTACACCTTC	CASSLEVMRYGYTF
.	few	TRBJ1-2	TRBV28	TGTGCCAGCAGTCTCATCGACGGTTATGGCTACACCTTC	CASSLIDGYGYTF
.	few	TRBJ1-4	TRBV15	TGTGCCACCAGCAGAGATCCTCTCGTCTCGGGGGGCACGTTGGAAAAACTGTTTTTT	CATSRDPLVSGGTLEKLFF
.	few	TRBJ1-5	TRBV20-1	TGCAGTGCCTCGGAGCAGGGGCGCAGCAATCAGCCCCAGCATTTT	CSASEQGRSNQPQHF
.	.	TRBJ2-3	TRBV7-9	TGTGCCAGCCTATTTTGGCCAGATACGCAGTATTTT	CASLFWPDTQYF
TRBD1	few	TRBJ2-7	TRBV10-3	TGTGCCATCAGTGAGCCCCCGGGACAGGGTTTCTACGAGCAGTACTTC	CAISEPPGQGFYEQYF
TRBD2	.	TRBJ2-7	TRBV5-1	TGCGCCAGCAGCTCCGGACGGATCCGGACTAGAGGGTACGAGCAGTACTTC	CASSSGRIRTRGYEQYF
TRBD2	.	TRBJ2-1	TRBV19	TGTGCCAGTAGTATTATTCAGGCCGGGGGGAATGAGCAGTTCTTC	CASSIIQAGGNEQFF
.	.	TRBJ2-7	TRBV12-3/TRBV12-4	TGTGCCATCAGTTTAACGGGGCAGGGATACGAGCAGTACTTC	CAISLTGQGYEQYF
TRBD2	.	TRBJ2-1	TRBV5-1	TGCGCCAGCAGCTTAACCCAACTAGCGGTATACAATGAGCAGTTCTTC	CASSLTQLAVYNEQFF
TRBD2	.	TRBJ2-1	TRBV7-3	TGTGCCAGCAGCCCTACTAGCGGGGCAAGAGAGCAGTTCTTC	CASSPTSGAREQFF
TRBD1	.	TRBJ2-3	TRBV5-4	TGTGCCAGCAGCTCCGACAGGGTTGGGACAGATACGCAGTATTTT	CASSSDRVGTDTQYF